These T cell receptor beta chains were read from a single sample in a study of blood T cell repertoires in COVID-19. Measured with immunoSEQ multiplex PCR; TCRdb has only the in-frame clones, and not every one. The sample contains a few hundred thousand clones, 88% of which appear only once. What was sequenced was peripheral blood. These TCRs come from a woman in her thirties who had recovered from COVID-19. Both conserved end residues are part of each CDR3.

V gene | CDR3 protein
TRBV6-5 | CASSGLGQSYEQYF
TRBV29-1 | CSAARDSEAFF
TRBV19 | CASSTDRGLNNEQFF
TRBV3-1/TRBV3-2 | CASSQEIQGDSPLHF
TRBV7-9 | CASSAVGQRGMNTEAFF
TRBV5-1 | CAREGRSPLHF
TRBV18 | CASSPPSGGGQANYGYTF
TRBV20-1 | CSASPSGGVRETQYF
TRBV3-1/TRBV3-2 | CASRPGNWDSKNTEAFF
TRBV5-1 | CASSSLTGGPYNEQFF
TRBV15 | CATSRDSVNEQFF
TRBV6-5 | CASSYRAGNTIYF
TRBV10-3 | CAILPPGANVLTF
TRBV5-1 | CASSLGIKGQGQETQYF
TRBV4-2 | CASSVDRGLKETQYF
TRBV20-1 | CSASFGQGAYEQYF
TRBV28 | CAAEGVQYNEQFF
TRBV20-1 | CSASPQYTEAFF
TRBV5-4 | CASRDRMGYNEQFF
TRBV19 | CASSRTGAGNTIYF
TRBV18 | CASSPGTGISGNTIYF
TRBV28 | CASSSAEGDLSGNTIYF
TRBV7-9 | CASSLFSGGPEAFF
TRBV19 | CASSTRRGVSNQPQHF
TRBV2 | CASSIRLNYNEQFF
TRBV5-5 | CASSLEGEWKPGNTIYF
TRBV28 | CASSLSTRELFF
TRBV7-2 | CASSFGIGSTDTQYF
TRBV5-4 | CASSLGGLRSTDTQYF
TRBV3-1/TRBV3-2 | CASGQRVEGELFF
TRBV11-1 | CASSPGIAKNIQYF
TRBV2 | CASGGTGRDGEQYF
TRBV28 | CASTHERAITGELFF
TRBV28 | CASSLGRDRGSETQYF
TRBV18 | CASSAGTGDEQYF
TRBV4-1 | CASSQGGGTDTQYF
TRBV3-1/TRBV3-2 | CASSLMTSSYEQYF
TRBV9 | CASSGSGNTIYF
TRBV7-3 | CASSRYRENTGELFF
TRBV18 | CASSLNDGGNYGYTF
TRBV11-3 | CASSSPGGDNEQFF
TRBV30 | CAWSGGGSGANVLTF
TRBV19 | CASSIDSYGYTF
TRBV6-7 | CASSYSNAQTYEQYF
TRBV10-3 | CAISGHGISYEQYF
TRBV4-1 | CASSSNLGAYEQFF